Below, one T cell receptor (beta chain) is given with its context. As processed by the authors: Estimation of nucleated cell counts relied on the amplification of reference gene primers. TCRdb keeps only in-frame clones here, not all; method: immunoSEQ multiplex PCR. V, J and clone size are those of that table, while D and trimming were read from the DNA. In the table there are 75,000 to 95,000 clones, 70% to 90% of which are singletons. This record comes from a study of blood T cell repertoires in COVID-19. Overall study: Researchers got acute and convalescent COVID-19 samples from the United States, Italy and Spain.

Deletions cut 5 bases from V and 2 bases from J, with 15 bases between. In germline, CDR1 is SEHNR, CDR2 FQNEAQ (reference sequence). This CDR3 has 15 residues. The source is a human donor in a cohort sampled during active COVID-19. The sample consisted of peripheral blood. This chain joins TRBV7-9 and TRBJ1-2, with TRBD1 as a possible D gene (5 bases). CDR3 nucleotides: TGTGCCAGCAGCCCACCATGGGGGGAAAACTATGGCTACACCTTC. It is translated as CASSPPWGENYGYTF.